The present T cell receptor (beta chain) was sequenced within a study of T cell changes during pregnancy in multiple sclerosis (dated by TCRdb to 2018 to 2020). Study-level background: In women with multiple sclerosis, the researchers looked at how the T cell repertoire shifted as pregnancy progressed.

To note about this clone: Its specific antigen is unknown. No qualities accompany the bases; no much larger clone lies one base away.

Library construction relied on the immunoSEQ multiplex PCR assay. What TCRdb holds here is the immuneACCESS table cut down to in-frame rearrangements. Part of the clones is not present; checked against another copy, under half of the missing clones reflect an unresolved V gene, and the others are unexplained. Present in this sample are some 40,000 clones, 80% to 90% of which were seen just once. Together, the top ten hold 0.56% of the sample. Deletion took 3 bases off V and 3 bases off J, with a span of 17 bases between the germline ends. Including the terminal cysteine and phenylalanine, the CDR3 comprises 16 residues. Only CDR3 DNA is held: 48 bases, read in frame from base 1. The germline V gene yields KGHSH for CDR1 and LQKENI for CDR2.

The rearrangement joined TRBV18 to TRBJ1-1; no D gene is confidently identified. The sequence came from a female donor with multiple sclerosis, enrolled in a pregnancy study. This material consisted of CD4+ T cells from peripheral blood mononuclear cells, taken before pregnancy. The nucleotide sequence is TGTGCCAGCTCACCCATTTGGAGGGTAAGGGACACTGAAGCTTTCTTT. This sequence encodes CASSPIWRVRDTEAFF. Full variable domain (CDR3 extended with the reference TRBV18 and TRBJ1-1 proteins): NAGVMQNPRHLVRRRGQEARLRCSPMKGHSHVYWYRQLPEEGLKFMVYLQKENIIDESGMPKERFSAEFPKEGPSILRIQQVVRGDSAAYFCASSPIWRVRDTEAFFGQGTRLTVV.